A selection of T cell receptor beta chains follows, all from one sample in a study of T-cell memory formation after mild COVID-19. TCRdb analysed the 5' RACE reads with MiXCR anew, one entry per CDR3 protein. The profile shows roughly 340,000 distinct CDR3 sequences, more than 20% of them singletons. Material for sequencing was PBMCs or a T cell subset sorted from them (not recorded which). All receptors come from a man younger than 35 who had mild COVID-19 (a few samples of this study predate the infection). Cell type and time point are not known. Each CDR3 is given with its conserved first and last residue. A D gene is named only where the DNA matches it firmly. Expanded clones get a size class; other rows say once, few or many, or leave the size out.

size	V	D	length	J	CDR3	DNA
few	TRBV5-1	.	16	TRBJ2-5	CASSLVGTVYQETQYF	TGCGCCAGCAGCTTGGTCGGGACTGTCTATCAGGAGACCCAGTACTTC
.	TRBV5-1	TRBD1	15	TRBJ1-2	CASSLGTGTVYGYTF	TGCGCCAGCAGCTTGGGCACCGGGACAGTCTATGGCTACACCTTC
few	TRBV7-2	.	14	TRBJ2-1	CASSSQSGFSEQFF	TGTGCCAGCAGCAGTCAGTCGGGTTTTAGTGAGCAGTTCTTC
few	TRBV28	TRBD2	13	TRBJ2-1	CASGPGLADEQFF	TGTGCCAGCGGTCCGGGACTAGCGGATGAGCAGTTCTTC
few	TRBV7-8	TRBD2	16	TRBJ2-5	CASSWGASGYQETQYF	TGTGCCAGCAGCTGGGGAGCTAGCGGCTACCAAGAGACCCAGTACTTC
.	TRBV27	TRBD2	16	TRBJ2-3	CASSSLAGGEADTQYF	TGTGCCAGCAGTTCTCTGGCGGGGGGCGAGGCAGATACGCAGTATTTT
.	TRBV25-1	.	14	TRBJ2-1	CASSDPSSYNEQFF	TGTGCCAGCAGTGACCCCAGCTCCTACAATGAGCAGTTCTTC
few	TRBV4-3	.	16	TRBJ1-3	CASSQDFRQGGNTIYF	TGCGCCAGCAGCCAAGATTTTCGGCAGGGTGGAAACACCATATATTTT
.	TRBV19	TRBD1	16	TRBJ2-2	CASRELTGSNTGELFF	TGTGCCAGTAGGGAACTGACAGGGTCGAACACCGGGGAGCTGTTTTTT
.	TRBV18	.	12	TRBJ1-6	CASSPDDSPLHF	TGTGCCAGCTCACCGGACGACTCACCCCTCCACTTT
many	TRBV4-3	TRBD2	14	TRBJ2-5	CASSPSLATETQYF	TGCGCCAGCAGCCCGTCACTAGCGACCGAGACCCAGTACTTC
.	TRBV28	TRBD2	13	TRBJ2-1	CASSFGTMDEQFF	TGTGCCAGCAGTTTTGGGACTATGGATGAGCAGTTCTTC
.	TRBV3-1	.	17	TRBJ2-2	CASSQDPGRVNTGELFF	TGTGCCAGCAGCCAAGACCCGGGGCGGGTTAACACCGGGGAGCTGTTTTTT
.	TRBV28	.	12	TRBJ1-1	CATILMNTEAFF	TGTGCCACCATCCTTATGAACACTGAAGCTTTCTTT
.	TRBV5-6	.	16	TRBJ1-5	CASSSSRSRRGQPQHF	TGTGCCAGCAGCTCCTCAAGGTCCCGACGGGGTCAGCCCCAGCATTTT
few	TRBV18	.	12	TRBJ1-5	CASSPEARPQHF	TGTGCCAGCTCACCCGAGGCAAGGCCCCAGCATTTT
.	TRBV7-9	TRBD2	18	TRBJ2-5	CASSPPAGIAGAQETQYF	TGTGCCAGCAGCCCCCCTGCGGGTATAGCGGGGGCGCAAGAGACCCAGTACTTC
few	TRBV6-2/TRBV6-3	TRBD1	15	TRBJ1-5	CASSRTGGVNQPQHF	TGTGCCAGCAGTCGTACAGGGGGCGTCAATCAGCCCCAGCATTTT
few	TRBV2	.	13	TRBJ1-6	CASRPGVGSPLHF	TGTGCCAGCAGACCCGGGGTTGGTTCACCCCTCCACTTT
few	TRBV4-2	TRBD2	22	TRBJ2-4	CASSQEYIGLAGDPLAKNIQYF	TGTGCCAGCAGCCAAGAGTATATCGGACTAGCGGGGGACCCCTTAGCCAAAAACATTCAGTACTTC
few	TRBV12-3/TRBV12-4	.	14	TRBJ1-6	CASSLVGVGSPLHF	TGTGCCAGCAGTTTAGTAGGGGTCGGGTCACCCCTCCACTTT
few	TRBV6-5	.	13	TRBJ1-2	CASSLSVGYGYTF	TGTGCCAGCAGCCTCAGCGTAGGCTATGGCTACACCTTC
.	TRBV29-1	.	11	TRBJ1-1	CSVARGTEAFF	TGCAGCGTTGCTAGAGGCACTGAAGCTTTCTTT
.	TRBV4-2	.	16	TRBJ2-1	CASSPEMRGGYNEQFF	TGTGCCAGCAGCCCCGAGATGAGGGGGGGATACAATGAGCAGTTCTTC
once	TRBV12-3/TRBV12-4	.	14	TRBJ1-1	CASTRQTMNTEAFF	TGTGCCAGCACGAGACAGACCATGAACACTGAAGCTTTCTTT
.	TRBV6-1	TRBD1	15	TRBJ2-3	CASSDLDRVADTQYF	TGTGCCAGCAGTGATCTGGACAGGGTAGCAGATACGCAGTATTTT
.	TRBV6-2/TRBV6-3	TRBD1	15	TRBJ1-2	CASSPPGQAQYGYTF	TGTGCCAGCAGCCCCCCGGGACAGGCCCAATATGGCTACACCTTC